One sample yielded the 22 T cell receptor beta chains listed below, sequenced in a study of blood T cell repertoires in COVID-19 (dated by TCRdb to between 2020 and 2021). The library was made by the immunoSEQ multiplex PCR assay. TCRdb retrieved this table from immuneACCESS and kept in-frame rearrangements only. Not all clones are present; in checked studies, unresolved V genes account for under half, and no reason is known for the remainder. Here the sample has roughly 250,000 clones; around 91% occur a single time. In total, the top ten clones hold under 2.5% of the sample. Sequenced sample: PBMCs or T cells enriched from blood (not recorded which). These receptors were collected from a young woman who had recovered from COVID-19.

CDR3 sequence reads: CASRRGDLNTEAFF. The CDR3 DNA is TGTGCCAGCAGGAGAGGGGACTTGAACACTGAAGCTTTCTTT. The chain employs TRBV9 and TRBJ1-1; weak D call: TRBD1 (5 bases). CDR1 and CDR2 (germline): SGDLS, YYNGEE. Trimming stripped 5 bases from V and 0 bases from J, with 11 bases between. The CDR3 consists of 14 residues.

V gene TRBV6-5 combines with J gene TRBJ2-5; 8 bases map to TRBD2. CDR1 is MNHEY, CDR2 SVGAGI, per germline. The CDR3 sequence is 15 residues long. V lost 2 bases and J lost 5; bases outside the gene matches: 7. CDR3 in amino acids: CASSYTGGRIETQYF. The CDR3 coding sequence is TGTGCCAGCAGTTACACGGGGGGGAGGATTGAGACCCAGTACTTC.

The J gene is TRBJ2-7, the V gene TRBV18; D perhaps matches TRBD2 (5 bases). CDR1 is KGHSH, CDR2 LQKENI, per germline. V lost 2 bases to trimming and J lost 2 bases, with 13 bases between them. The CDR3 length is 15 residues. This CDR3 reads CASSPGSWETYEQYF. In DNA, the CDR3 is TGTGCCAGCTCACCAGGTTCTTGGGAGACCTACGAGCAGTACTTC.

This clone was counted once. The CDR3 spells CASSDTGEQYF. The CDR3 DNA is TGTGCCAGCAGTGATACAGGCGAGCAGTACTTC. This sequence joins TRBV6-1 and TRBJ2-7, with D maybe TRBD1 (5 bases). V dropped 3 bases and J dropped 6 bases, with 6 bases sitting between them. This CDR3 has 11 amino acids. Per the germline V gene, CDR1 is MNHNS and CDR2 is SASEGT.

The chain carries TRBV3-1 (or the pseudogene TRBV3-2) and TRBJ1-1; 7 bases agree with TRBD1. Trimming at V came to 1 base and at J to 1 base, leaving 3 bases not matched to a gene. This CDR3 contains 15 residues. Per the germline V gene, CDR1 is LGHDT and CDR2 is YNNKEL (reference sequence). The CDR3 protein is CASSQAGTENTEAFF. The CDR3 DNA sequence: TGTGCCAGCAGCCAAGCGGGGACAGAGAACACTGAAGCTTTCTTT.

The V and J genes are TRBV19 and TRBJ1-5, with 10 bases fitting TRBD1. Germline-derived CDR1 and CDR2 are LNHDA and SQIVND (reference sequence). The CDR3 sequence is 18 residues long. Losses at the gene ends were 7 bases for V and 3 bases for J; bases not matched to a gene: 15. The CDR3 protein is CASTGGTGVFGANQPQHF. The CDR3 DNA is TGTGCCAGTACAGGGGGGACAGGGGTATTTGGGGCCAATCAGCCCCAGCATTTT.

The CDR3 DNA reads TGCAGTGCTAGTTTTTTAGAACAGAACTATGGCTACACCTTC. Amino acid sequence: CSASFLEQNYGYTF. V is TRBV20-1 and J is TRBJ1-2; D call uncertain. Trimming left V 3 bases short and J 2 bases short, with 13 bases between. Germline CDR1 reads DFQATT; CDR2 reads SNEGSKA (reference sequence). This CDR3 is built from 14 residues.

The V and J genes are TRBV19 and TRBJ1-5; possibly TRBD1 for D (5 bases). Per germline, CDR1 LNHDA and CDR2 SQIVND (reference sequence). This CDR3 spans 15 amino acids. Trimming left V 6 bases short and J 1 base short, with 13 bases between. The CDR3 region is CASSHTGKSNQPQHF. In nucleotides, the CDR3 is TGTGCCAGTAGCCATACAGGCAAGAGCAATCAGCCCCAGCATTTT.

The count of this clone is one. V is TRBV19 and J is TRBJ1-1, with 7 bases aligning to TRBD1. This CDR3 is built from 13 residues. V lost 6 bases to trimming and J lost 4 bases; unmatched junction nucleotides: 5. Germline V lookup: CDR1 LNHDA, CDR2 SQIVND (reference sequence). Here the CDR3 reads CASRRQGSTEAFF. CDR3 DNA sequence: TGTGCCAGTAGGAGACAGGGAAGCACTGAAGCTTTCTTT. The complete variable domain, with remaining parts taken from reference TRBV19 and TRBJ1-1, reads DGGITQSPKYLFRKEGQNVTLSCEQNLNHDAMYWYRQDPGQGLRLIYYSQIVNDFQKGDIAEGYSVSREKKESFPLTVTSAQKNPTAFYLCASRRQGSTEAFFGQGTRLTVV.

The rearrangement joins TRBV7-2 to TRBJ1-2; 7 nucleotides agree with TRBD1. The length of the CDR3 is 13 residues. The V gene's germline CDR1 is SGHTA and CDR2 FQGNSA. Trimming took 5 bases from V and 6 from J; bases not matched to a gene: 6. In nucleotides, the CDR3 is TGTGCCAGCAGCCCGGGACAGTTCAATGGCTACACCTTC. Protein product: CASSPGQFNGYTF.

The chain employs TRBV18 and TRBJ1-2, with D possibly matching TRBD1 (5 bases). Looked up from germline, CDR1 is KGHSH and CDR2 is LQKENI. The CDR3 consists of 15 residues. Trimming cost V 6 bases and J 0 bases, with 14 bases left between them. CDR3: CASSYGQLTNYGYTF. CDR3 DNA sequence: TGTGCCAGCTCCTACGGACAACTAACTAACTATGGCTACACCTTC.

The V gene is TRBV3-1 (or the pseudogene TRBV3-2), the J gene TRBJ1-4, with D possibly TRBD1 on 6 matching bases. Germline V CDR1 and CDR2: LGHDT, YNNKEL (reference sequence). This CDR3 comprises 15 residues. Trimming stripped 1 base from V and 10 bases from J, with 16 bases between. The CDR3 loop reads CASSQAGVAAGKLFF. As DNA, the CDR3 is TGTGCCAGCAGCCAAGCAGGGGTTGCCGCTGGAAAACTGTTTTTT.

The V gene is TRBV19, the J gene TRBJ2-3; TRBD2 agrees at 12 bases. CDR1 LNHDA and CDR2 SQIVND come from the germline V gene (reference sequence). V dropped 5 bases and J dropped 4; count of bases not matched to a gene: 7. The CDR3 consists of 16 residues. The CDR3 nucleotides are TGTGCCAGTAGTTTAACGACTAGCGGGGGCGCAGATACGCAGTATTTT. Its protein is CASSLTTSGGADTQYF.

The chain employs TRBV4-2 and TRBJ2-1; D not certain. V lost 0 bases and J lost 15, with 12 bases in between. The CDR3 spans 12 residues. Germline loops: CDR1 LGHNA, CDR2 YNFKEQ. CDR3 sequence reads: CASSQDRNSRFF. The CDR3 DNA reads as TGTGCCAGCAGCCAAGACAGGAACTCAAGGTTCTTC.

The gene calls are TRBV6-5 and TRBJ1-6; 7 positions agree with TRBD1. V lost 6 bases, J lost 5 bases, and 4 bases stayed unmatched. Germline values: CDR1 MNHEY, CDR2 SVGAGI. CDR3 length: 14 residues. The CDR3 spells CASSDRVHNSPLHF. As DNA, the CDR3 is TGTGCCAGCAGCGACAGGGTCCATAATTCACCCCTCCACTTT.

For this clone: The same CDR3 is also encoded by other DNA sequences in this sample. The genes are TRBV18 and TRBJ2-2; D ambiguous. CDR1 KGHSH and CDR2 LQKENI come from the germline V gene. There are 12 residues in the CDR3. V shed 3 bases and J shed 5 bases, with 4 bases lying between them. CDR3 sequence reads: CASSPRTGELFF. CDR3 coding DNA: TGTGCCAGCTCACCGAGAACCGGGGAGCTGTTTTTT.

The chain has TRBV5-4 and TRBJ1-4, with D perhaps matching TRBD1 (5 bases). V lost 3 bases to trimming and J lost 6 bases, with 12 bases between them. The CDR3 has 14 amino acids. In germline, CDR1 is SGHNT, CDR2 YYREEE (reference sequence). CDR3: CASSSAGIDEKLFF. The CDR3 coding sequence is TGTGCCAGCAGCTCGGCAGGGATTGATGAAAAACTGTTTTTT.

The sample holds a few counts of this clone. The rearrangement links TRBV5-6 to TRBJ1-4, with a possible D match to TRBD1 (6 bases). V was shortened by 2 bases and J by 7 bases, with 12 bases between the two germline ends. The germline gives CDR1 SGHDT, CDR2 YYEEEE. CDR3 length equals 14 residues. Here the CDR3 DNA reads TGTGCCAGCAGCTTACAGGGAGGGACTGAAAAACTGTTTTTT. Translation: CASSLQGGTEKLFF.

The CDR3 nucleotides read TGCGCCAGCTCTATCGACATCGCCTACGAGCAGTACTTC. It codes for CASSIDIAYEQYF. The rearrangement joins TRBV5-1 to TRBJ2-7; unclear D gene. Germline V CDR1 and CDR2: SGHRS, YFSETQ. The V end lost 7 bases, the J end lost 2 bases, and 13 bases lay between the germline ends. CDR3 length: 13 amino acids.

The genes are TRBV2 and TRBJ2-7; possible D gene TRBD1, 6 bases. This CDR3 has 13 amino acids. Trimming took off 6 bases at V and 2 bases at J, with 11 bases between the two ends. Germline V CDR1 and CDR2: SNHLY, FYNNEI. The CDR3 DNA follows: TGTGCCAGCAGACCGGGACAAGCCTACGAGCAGTACTTC. This encodes CASRPGQAYEQYF. Variable domain in full (rest from reference TRBV2 and TRBJ2-7): EPEVTQTPSHQVTQMGQEVILRCVPISNHLYFYWYRQILGQKVEFLVSFYNNEISEKSEIFDDQFSVERPDGSNFTLKIRSTKLEDSAMYFCASRPGQAYEQYFGPGTRLTVT.

The chain couples TRBV2 to TRBJ2-3; 9 bases fit TRBD1. This CDR3 contains 14 residues. J lost 5 bases, V lost 3 bases, and 3 bases had no gene match. The germline V gene has CDR1 SNHLY and CDR2 FYNNEI. For the CDR3, the DNA is TGTGCCAGCAGTGAGGGACAGGGTCAAGATACGCAGTATTTT. Residues: CASSEGQGQDTQYF.

J is TRBJ1-1 and V is TRBV30; perhaps TRBD1 as D (6 bases). The germline V and J ends were trimmed by 2 bases and 1 base, with 14 bases remaining between them. CDR1 and CDR2 (germline): GTSNPN, SVGIG (reference sequence). The length of the CDR3 is 15 residues. The CDR3 DNA reads TGTGCCTGGAGTAGAGCCGGGACATCGAACACTGAAGCTTTCTTT. This encodes CAWSRAGTSNTEAFF.